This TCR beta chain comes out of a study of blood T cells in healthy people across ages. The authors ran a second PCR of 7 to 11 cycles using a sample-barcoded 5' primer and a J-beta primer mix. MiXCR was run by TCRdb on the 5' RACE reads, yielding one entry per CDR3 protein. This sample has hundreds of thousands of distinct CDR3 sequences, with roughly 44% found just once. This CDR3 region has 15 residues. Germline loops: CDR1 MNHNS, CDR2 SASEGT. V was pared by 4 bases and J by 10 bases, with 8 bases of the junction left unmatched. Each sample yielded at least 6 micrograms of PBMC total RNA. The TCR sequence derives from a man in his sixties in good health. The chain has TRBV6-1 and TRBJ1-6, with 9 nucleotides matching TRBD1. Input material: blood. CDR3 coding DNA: TGTGCCAGCAGTGTAATGGACAGGGGTGGGTCACCCCTCCACTTT. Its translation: CASSVMDRGGSPLHF.